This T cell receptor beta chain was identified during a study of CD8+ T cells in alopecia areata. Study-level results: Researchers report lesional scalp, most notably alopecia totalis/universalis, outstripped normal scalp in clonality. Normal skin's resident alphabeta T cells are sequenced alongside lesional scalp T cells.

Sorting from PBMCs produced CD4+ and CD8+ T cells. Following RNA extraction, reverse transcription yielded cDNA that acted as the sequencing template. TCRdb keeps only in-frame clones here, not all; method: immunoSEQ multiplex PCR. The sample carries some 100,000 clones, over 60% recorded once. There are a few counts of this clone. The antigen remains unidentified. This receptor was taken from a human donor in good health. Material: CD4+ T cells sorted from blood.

The CDR3 DNA reads as TGTGCCAGCAGTGAATCTGGTGAGCAGTTCTTC. Protein product: CASSESGEQFF. The rearrangement uses TRBV25-1 and TRBJ2-1; D remains unclear. The CDR3 totals 11 residues. Germline lookup yields CDR1 MGHDK and CDR2 SYGVNS. V lost 1 base, J lost 9 bases, and 4 bases lay in between.